This TCR beta chain was recovered during a study of blood T cell repertoires in COVID-19. The germline CDR1 and CDR2 sequences are SNHLY and FYNNEI. V dropped 10 bases and J dropped 1; count of bases not matched to a gene: 3. CDR3 size: 14 residues. Clones were sequenced by immunoSEQ multiplex PCR, and TCRdb holds only the in-frame ones, with some missing. The sample contains 200,000 to 250,000 clones, 88% of which appear only once. The specimen was PBMCs or T cells enriched from blood (not recorded which). The source is a woman aged 25 to 39 who had recovered from COVID-19. This chain connects TRBV2 to TRBJ2-7; 14 bases are a match to TRBD2. CDR3 nucleotide sequence: TGTGCCACCCGGACTAGCGGGGGGTCCTACGAGCAGTACTTC. It yields the protein CATRTSGGSYEQYF.